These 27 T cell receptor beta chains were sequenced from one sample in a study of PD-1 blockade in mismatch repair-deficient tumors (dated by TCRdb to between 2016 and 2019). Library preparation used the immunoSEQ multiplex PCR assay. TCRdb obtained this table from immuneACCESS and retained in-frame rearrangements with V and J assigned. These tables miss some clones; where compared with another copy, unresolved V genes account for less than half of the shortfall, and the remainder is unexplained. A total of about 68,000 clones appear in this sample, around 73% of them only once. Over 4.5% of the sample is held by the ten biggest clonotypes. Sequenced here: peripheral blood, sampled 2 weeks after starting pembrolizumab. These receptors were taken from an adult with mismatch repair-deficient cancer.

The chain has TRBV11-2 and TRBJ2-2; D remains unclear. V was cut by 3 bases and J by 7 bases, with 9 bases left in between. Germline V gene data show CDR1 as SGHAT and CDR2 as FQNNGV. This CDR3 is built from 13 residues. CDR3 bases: TGTGCCAGCAGCTTGGCCACGGTCGGGGAGCTGTTTTTT. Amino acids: CASSLATVGELFF.

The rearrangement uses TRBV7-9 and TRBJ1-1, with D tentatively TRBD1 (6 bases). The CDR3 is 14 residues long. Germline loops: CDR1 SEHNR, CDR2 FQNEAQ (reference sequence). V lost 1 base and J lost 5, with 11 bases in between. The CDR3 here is CASSLGGQKTEAFF. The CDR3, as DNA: TGTGCCAGCAGCTTAGGGGGGCAGAAGACTGAAGCTTTCTTT.

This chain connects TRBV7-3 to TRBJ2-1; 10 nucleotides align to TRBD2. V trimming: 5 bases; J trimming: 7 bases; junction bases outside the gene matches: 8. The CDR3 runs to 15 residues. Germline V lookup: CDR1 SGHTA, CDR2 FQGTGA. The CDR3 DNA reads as TGTGCCAGCAGCCTCCTTGGACTAGCGGATAATGAGCAGTTCTTC. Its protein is CASSLLGLADNEQFF.

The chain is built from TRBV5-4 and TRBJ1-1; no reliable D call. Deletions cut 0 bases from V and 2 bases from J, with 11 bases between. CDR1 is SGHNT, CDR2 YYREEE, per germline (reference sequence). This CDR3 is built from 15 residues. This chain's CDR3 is CASSLELGRNTEAFF. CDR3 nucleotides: TGTGCCAGCAGCTTGGAACTGGGCAGAAACACTGAAGCTTTCTTT.

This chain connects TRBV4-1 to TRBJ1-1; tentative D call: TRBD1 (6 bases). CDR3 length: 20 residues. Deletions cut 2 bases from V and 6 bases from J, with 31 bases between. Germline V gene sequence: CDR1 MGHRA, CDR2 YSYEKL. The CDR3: CASSQLPSRLFGGAAPEAFF. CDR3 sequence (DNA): TGCGCCAGCAGCCAACTCCCGTCCAGGTTGTTCGGGGGGGCTGCCCCTGAAGCTTTCTTT.

CDR3 coding DNA: TGTGCCAGCAGCCGTGGGACCCCCCAGACAGATACGCAGTATTTT. Residues: CASSRGTPQTDTQYF. This chain joins TRBV7-9 and TRBJ2-3; D is possibly TRBD1 or TRBD2 (5 bases each). From germline, CDR1 is SEHNR and CDR2 FQNEAQ (reference sequence). V was shortened by 5 bases and J by 3 bases, with 15 bases between the two germline ends. The CDR3 loop spans 15 amino acids.

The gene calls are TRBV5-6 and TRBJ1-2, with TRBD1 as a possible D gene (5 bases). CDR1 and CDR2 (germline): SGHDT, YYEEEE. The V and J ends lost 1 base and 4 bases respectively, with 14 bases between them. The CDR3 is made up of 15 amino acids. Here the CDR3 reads CASSLKGILGYGYTF. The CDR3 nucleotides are TGTGCCAGCAGCTTGAAGGGGATTCTCGGCTATGGCTACACCTTC. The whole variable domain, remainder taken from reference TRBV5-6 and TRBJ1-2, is DAGVTQSPTHLIKTRGQQVTLRCSPKSGHDTVSWYQQALGQGPQFIFQYYEEEERQRGNFPDRFSGHQFPNYSSELNVNALLLGDSALYLCASSLKGILGYGYTFGSGTRLTVV.

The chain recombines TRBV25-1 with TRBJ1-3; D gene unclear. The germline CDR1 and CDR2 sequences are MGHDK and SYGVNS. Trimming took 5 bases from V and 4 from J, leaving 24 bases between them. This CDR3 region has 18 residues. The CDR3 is CASSPERSDPLTGNTIYF. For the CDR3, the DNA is TGTGCCAGCAGTCCCGAGAGGTCTGATCCCCTCACGGGAAACACCATATATTTT.

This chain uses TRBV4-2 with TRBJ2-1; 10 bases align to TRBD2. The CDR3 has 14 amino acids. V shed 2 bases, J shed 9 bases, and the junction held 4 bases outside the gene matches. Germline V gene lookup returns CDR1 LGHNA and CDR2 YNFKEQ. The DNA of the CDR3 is TGTGCCAGCAGCCAATTTAGGACTAGCGGTGAGCAGTTCTTC. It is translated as CASSQFRTSGEQFF.

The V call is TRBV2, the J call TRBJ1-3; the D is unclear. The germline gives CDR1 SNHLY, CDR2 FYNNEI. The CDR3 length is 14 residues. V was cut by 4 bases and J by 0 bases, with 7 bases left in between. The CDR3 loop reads CASSGWVSGNTIYF. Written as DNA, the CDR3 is TGTGCCAGCAGTGGATGGGTCTCTGGAAACACCATATATTTT.

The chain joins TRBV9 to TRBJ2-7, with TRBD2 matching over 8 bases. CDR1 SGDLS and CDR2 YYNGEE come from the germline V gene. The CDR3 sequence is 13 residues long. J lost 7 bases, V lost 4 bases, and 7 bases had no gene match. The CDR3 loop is CASSIGTRGEQYF. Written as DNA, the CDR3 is TGTGCCAGCAGCATTGGGACTAGGGGAGAGCAGTACTTC. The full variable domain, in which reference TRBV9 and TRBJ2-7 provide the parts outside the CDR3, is DSGVTQTPKHLITATGQRVTLRCSPRSGDLSVYWYQQSLDQGLQFLIQYYNGEERAKGNILERFSAQQFPDLHSELNLSSLELGDSALYFCASSIGTRGEQYFGPGTRLTVT.

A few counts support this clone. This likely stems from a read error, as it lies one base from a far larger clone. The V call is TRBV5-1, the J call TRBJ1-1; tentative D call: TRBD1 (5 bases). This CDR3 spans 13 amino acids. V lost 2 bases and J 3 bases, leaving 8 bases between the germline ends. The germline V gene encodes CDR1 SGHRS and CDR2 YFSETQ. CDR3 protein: CASSLGAYTEAFF. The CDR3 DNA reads TGCGCCAGCAGCTTAGGGGCGTACACTGAAGCTTTCTTT.

This chain's CDR3 is CASSTLGQGARETQYF. Here the CDR3 DNA reads TGTGCCAGCAGCACCCTTGGACAGGGGGCTAGAGAGACCCAGTACTTC. The rearrangement uses TRBV9 and TRBJ2-5; TRBD1 matches at 11 bases. Germline CDR1 and CDR2: SGDLS and YYNGEE. The CDR3 loop spans 16 amino acids. Losses at the gene ends were 4 bases for V and 4 bases for J; bases not matched to a gene: 9.

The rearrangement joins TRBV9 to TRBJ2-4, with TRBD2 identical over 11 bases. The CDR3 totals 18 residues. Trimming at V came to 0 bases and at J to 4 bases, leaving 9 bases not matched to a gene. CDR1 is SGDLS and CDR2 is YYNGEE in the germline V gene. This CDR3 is CASSVGSVAGGSKNIQYF. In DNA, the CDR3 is TGTGCCAGCAGCGTAGGGTCGGTAGCGGGAGGGTCAAAAAACATTCAGTACTTC.

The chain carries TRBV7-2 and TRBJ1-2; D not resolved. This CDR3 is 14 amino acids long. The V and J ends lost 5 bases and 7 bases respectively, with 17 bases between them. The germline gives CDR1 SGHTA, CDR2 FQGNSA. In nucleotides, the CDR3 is TGTGCCAGCAGCCGAGGACTGGCAAAGGGTGGCTACACCTTC. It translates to CASSRGLAKGGYTF.

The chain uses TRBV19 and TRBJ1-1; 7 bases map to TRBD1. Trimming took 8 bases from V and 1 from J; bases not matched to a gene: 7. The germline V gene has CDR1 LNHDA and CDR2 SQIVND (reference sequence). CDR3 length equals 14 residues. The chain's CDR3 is CASGRRTGNTEAFF. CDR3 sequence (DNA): TGTGCCAGTGGGAGGCGGACAGGGAACACTGAAGCTTTCTTT.

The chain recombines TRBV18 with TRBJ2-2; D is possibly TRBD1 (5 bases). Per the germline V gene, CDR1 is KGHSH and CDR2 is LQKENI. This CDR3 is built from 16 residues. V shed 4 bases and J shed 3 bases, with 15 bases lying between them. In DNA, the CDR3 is TGTGCCAGCTCACTGGCAGGGAAGGTGGACACCGGGGAGCTGTTTTTT. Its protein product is CASSLAGKVDTGELFF.

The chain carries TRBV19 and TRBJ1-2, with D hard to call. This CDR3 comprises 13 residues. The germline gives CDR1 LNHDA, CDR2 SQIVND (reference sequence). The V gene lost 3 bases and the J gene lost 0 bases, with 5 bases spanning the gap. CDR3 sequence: CASSIVANYGYTF. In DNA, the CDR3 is TGTGCCAGTAGTATTGTCGCTAACTATGGCTACACCTTC.

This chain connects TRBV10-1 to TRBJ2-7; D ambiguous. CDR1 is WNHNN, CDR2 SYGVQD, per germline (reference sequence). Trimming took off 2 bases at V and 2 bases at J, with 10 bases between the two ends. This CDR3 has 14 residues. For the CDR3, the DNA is TGCGCCAGCAGTGAGCCGAAACGAACCTACGAGCAGTACTTC. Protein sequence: CASSEPKRTYEQYF.

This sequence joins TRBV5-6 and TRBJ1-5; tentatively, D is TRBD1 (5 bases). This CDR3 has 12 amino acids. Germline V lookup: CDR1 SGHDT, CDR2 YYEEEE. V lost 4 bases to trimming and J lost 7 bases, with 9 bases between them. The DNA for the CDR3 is TGTGCCAGCAGCCAGCAGGGACAGCCCCAGCATTTT. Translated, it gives CASSQQGQPQHF.

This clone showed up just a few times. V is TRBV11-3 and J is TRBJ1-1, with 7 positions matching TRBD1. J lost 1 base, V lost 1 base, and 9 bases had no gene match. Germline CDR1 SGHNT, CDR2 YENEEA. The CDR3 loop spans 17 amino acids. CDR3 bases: TGTGCCAGCAGCTTAGGGGAACCGGGACAGAAGAACACTGAAGCTTTCTTT. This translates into CASSLGEPGQKNTEAFF.

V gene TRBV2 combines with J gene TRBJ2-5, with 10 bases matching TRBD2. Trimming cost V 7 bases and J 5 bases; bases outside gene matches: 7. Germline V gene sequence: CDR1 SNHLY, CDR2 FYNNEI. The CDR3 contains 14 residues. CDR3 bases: TGTGCCAGCAAGCTCCTAGCGGGAGTTGAGACCCAGTACTTC. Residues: CASKLLAGVETQYF. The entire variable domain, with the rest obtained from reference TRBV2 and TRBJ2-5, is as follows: EPEVTQTPSHQVTQMGQEVILRCVPISNHLYFYWYRQILGQKVEFLVSFYNNEISEKSEIFDDQFSVERPDGSNFTLKIRSTKLEDSAMYFCASKLLAGVETQYFGPGTRLLVL.

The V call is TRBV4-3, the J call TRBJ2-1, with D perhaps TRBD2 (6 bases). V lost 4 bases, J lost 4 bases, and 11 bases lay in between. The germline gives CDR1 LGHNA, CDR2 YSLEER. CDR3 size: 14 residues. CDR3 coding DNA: TGCGCCAGCAGCCGGGACTCGGCTTACAATGAGCAGTTCTTC. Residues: CASSRDSAYNEQFF.

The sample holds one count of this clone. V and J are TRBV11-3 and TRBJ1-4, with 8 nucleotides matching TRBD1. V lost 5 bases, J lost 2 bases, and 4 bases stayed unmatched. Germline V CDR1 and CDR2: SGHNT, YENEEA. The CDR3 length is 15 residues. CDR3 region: CASSRRQGTNEKLFF. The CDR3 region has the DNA TGTGCCAGCAGCCGCCGACAGGGGACTAATGAAAAACTGTTTTTT.

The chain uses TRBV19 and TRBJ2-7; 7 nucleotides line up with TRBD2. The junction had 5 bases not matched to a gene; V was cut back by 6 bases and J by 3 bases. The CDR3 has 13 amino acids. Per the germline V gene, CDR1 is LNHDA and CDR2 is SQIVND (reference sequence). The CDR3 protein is CASSPGLNYEQYF. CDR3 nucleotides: TGTGCCAGTAGCCCGGGACTAAACTACGAGCAGTACTTC. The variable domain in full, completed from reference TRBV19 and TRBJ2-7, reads DGGITQSPKYLFRKEGQNVTLSCEQNLNHDAMYWYRQDPGQGLRLIYYSQIVNDFQKGDIAEGYSVSREKKESFPLTVTSAQKNPTAFYLCASSPGLNYEQYFGPGTRLTVT.

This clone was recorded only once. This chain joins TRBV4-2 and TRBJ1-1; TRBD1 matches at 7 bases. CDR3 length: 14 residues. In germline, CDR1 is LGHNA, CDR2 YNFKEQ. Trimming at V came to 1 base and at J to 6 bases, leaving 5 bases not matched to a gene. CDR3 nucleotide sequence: TGTGCCAGCAGCCAAGTTCGACAGGGCTCTGAAGCTTTCTTT. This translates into CASSQVRQGSEAFF.

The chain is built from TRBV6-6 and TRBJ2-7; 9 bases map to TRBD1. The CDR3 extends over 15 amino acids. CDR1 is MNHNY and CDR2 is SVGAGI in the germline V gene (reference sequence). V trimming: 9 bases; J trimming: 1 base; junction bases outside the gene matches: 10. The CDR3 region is CASAQTGQGSYEQYF. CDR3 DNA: TGTGCCAGTGCCCAAACGGGACAGGGTTCCTACGAGCAGTACTTC.